Described below is a single T cell receptor beta chain sequence and its context. Its target is not known. This specimen belongs to a study of T cell responses to AZD1222 COVID-19 vaccine. As for the study in general: Second-dose intervals near 4 or 12 weeks were combined. Overall study results and limits: Repertoire sampling was restricted to post-peak T cell response timepoints.

Germline CDR1 SGDLS, CDR2 YYNGEE. The germline V and J ends were trimmed by 6 bases and 0 bases, with 8 bases remaining between them. The length of the CDR3 is 13 residues. The protocol was immunoSEQ multiplex PCR, while the TCRdb copy is restricted to in-frame clones and leaves out a portion. The table has 75,000 to 100,000 clones, roughly 87% seen once. The sample consisted of peripheral blood, taken on day 0 of AZD1222 vaccination. The chain combines TRBV9 with TRBJ2-3; weak D call: TRBD1 (6 bases). This receptor was identified in an adult in good health. CDR3 amino acids: CASTGQSTDTQYF. CDR3 DNA: TGTGCCAGCACCGGACAGAGCACAGATACGCAGTATTTT.